Each of the 10 T cell receptor beta chains below was sequenced from the same sample in a study of PD-1 blockade in classical Hodgkin lymphoma. TCRdb's copy holds only in-frame clones and misses some; the assay was immunoSEQ multiplex PCR. The table lists about 93,000 clones, around 78% of them singletons. As to time point: cycle 4 day 1 (C4D1), after more than 5 weeks of nivolumab. Relapses following autologous stem cell transplantation were seen in all patients, with brentuximab vedotin exposure varying. Material: peripheral blood mononuclear cells (PBMCs), obtained before the fourth cycle of nivolumab. These receptors originate from a human donor with classical Hodgkin lymphoma.

The chain is built from TRBV7-9 and TRBJ1-5; maybe TRBD1 (6 bases). V was shortened by 1 base and J by 3 bases, with 10 bases between the two germline ends. Germline-derived CDR1 and CDR2 are SEHNR and FQNEAQ (reference sequence). The CDR3 contains 15 residues. CDR3 region: CASSLEGGHNQPQHF. DNA of the CDR3: TGTGCCAGCAGCTTAGAAGGGGGGCACAATCAGCCCCAGCATTTT.

This rearrangement joins TRBV19 to TRBJ2-3; tentatively, D is TRBD1 (5 bases). Germline loops: CDR1 LNHDA, CDR2 SQIVND (reference sequence). The V end was cut by 0 bases, the J end by 0 bases, with 10 bases between. The CDR3 length is 16 residues. The CDR3 coding sequence is TGTGCCAGTAGTATAGAAGGGGTCAGTAGCACAGATACGCAGTATTTT. Protein product: CASSIEGVSSTDTQYF.

This rearrangement joins TRBV9 to TRBJ2-2, with D possibly TRBD2 on 6 matching bases. Looked up from germline, CDR1 is SGDLS and CDR2 is YYNGEE. With 2 bases removed from V and 4 bases from J, the gap between germline ends came to 9 bases. The CDR3 is 14 residues long. The CDR3 DNA reads TGTGCCAGCAGCGTCGGGGGAGCCACCGGGGAGCTGTTTTTT. Translated: CASSVGGATGELFF. Supplemented by reference TRBV9 and TRBJ2-2, the full variable domain reads DSGVTQTPKHLITATGQRVTLRCSPRSGDLSVYWYQQSLDQGLQFLIQYYNGEERAKGNILERFSAQQFPDLHSELNLSSLELGDSALYFCASSVGGATGELFFGEGSRLTVL.

DNA for the CDR3: TGTGCCAGCAGCAAAGATGAAAAGGTCGGGGGTAACTATGGCTACACCTTC. Its protein is CASSKDEKVGGNYGYTF. This chain uses TRBV21-1 with TRBJ1-2. TRBV21-1 is tagged as a pseudogene. CDR3 size: 17 residues.

The rearrangement joins TRBV5-1 to TRBJ2-7, with D tentatively TRBD1 (6 bases). This CDR3 is 15 amino acids long. Trimming stripped 6 bases from V and 7 bases from J, with 23 bases between. The V gene's germline CDR1 is SGHRS and CDR2 YFSETQ. CDR3 sequence reads: CASNPSETGLGEQYF. In DNA, the CDR3 is TGCGCCAGCAACCCCTCAGAAACAGGGCTTGGGGAGCAGTACTTC.

The sample holds one count of this clone. The V and J genes are TRBV7-2 and TRBJ2-1; 9 bases fit TRBD2. CDR1 is SGHTA and CDR2 is FQGNSA in the germline V gene. There are 16 residues in the CDR3. The V segment lost 5 bases and the J segment 4 bases; nucleotides outside the gene matches: 9. The CDR3 DNA sequence: TGTGCCAGCAGCCTCATCGGGCTAGCGGGATACAATGAGCAGTTCTTC. The encoded protein is CASSLIGLAGYNEQFF.

This chain joins TRBV5-1 and TRBJ1-4, with D maybe TRBD1 (6 bases). In germline, CDR1 is SGHRS, CDR2 YFSETQ. The CDR3 consists of 14 residues. Trimming took 0 bases from V and 8 from J, leaving 11 bases between them. The CDR3 region is CASSLAGEREKLFF. CDR3 in DNA: TGCGCCAGCAGCTTGGCAGGGGAAAGGGAAAAACTGTTTTTT.

This clone was counted between two and nine times. V is TRBV11-2 and J is TRBJ2-2; the D gene could be TRBD1 or TRBD2 (6 bases each). V lost 6 bases and J 2 bases, leaving 16 bases between the germline ends. Germline V gene data show CDR1 as SGHAT and CDR2 as FQNNGV. The CDR3 runs to 16 residues. The CDR3 nucleotides are TGTGCCAGCAGACCCTCCGGGGGCCTTAACACCGGGGAGCTGTTTTTT. This translates into CASRPSGGLNTGELFF.

The genes are TRBV29-1 and TRBJ2-3, with D maybe TRBD1 (5 bases). In germline, CDR1 is SQVTM, CDR2 ANQGSEA. Trimming left V 0 bases short and J 2 bases short, with 18 bases between. This CDR3 has 17 amino acids. As DNA, the CDR3 is TGCAGCGTTGAAGATCCTGGACACCCGGCTCCCACAGATACGCAGTATTTT. Its translation is CSVEDPGHPAPTDTQYF.

This chain links TRBV6-1 with TRBJ1-1; the D is unclear. Trimming removed 2 bases from V and 1 base from J, with 8 bases in between. This CDR3 spans 14 amino acids. CDR1 and CDR2 (germline): MNHNS, SASEGT. The CDR3 DNA reads TGTGCCAGCAGTGAAATGAGCAAGAACACTGAAGCTTTCTTT. It is translated as CASSEMSKNTEAFF.